Below are 23 T cell receptor beta chains sequenced from a single sample in a study of blood T cell repertoires in COVID-19. Here immunoSEQ multiplex PCR was the method, and the copy in TCRdb shows in-frame clones only, minus some. This sample yields 150,000 to 200,000 clones, of which approximately 86% are seen a single time; roughly 5% belongs to the top ten. Sequenced material: PBMCs or T cells enriched from blood (not recorded which). Receptors originate from a woman aged 55-70 years with acute COVID-19.

The chain joins TRBV2 to TRBJ2-7, with 8 nucleotides matching TRBD1. This CDR3 has 14 residues. The germline V gene has CDR1 SNHLY and CDR2 FYNNEI. With 2 bases clipped from V and 2 bases from J, the junction kept 2 bases outside the gene matches. Written as DNA, the CDR3 is TGTGCCAGCAGTGAACAGGGGGCCACCTACGAGCAGTACGTC. The encoded protein is CASSEQGATYEQYV.

The CDR3 DNA is TGTGCCAGCAGTAAGACGGGGAACACTGAAGCTTTCTTT. This translates into CASSKTGNTEAFF. The chain uses TRBV12-3 or TRBV12-4 and TRBJ1-1; no reliable D call. Trimming left V 5 bases short and J 1 base short, with 8 bases between. This CDR3 contains 13 residues.

The rearrangement uses TRBV30 and TRBJ2-1; 8 bases map to TRBD2. With V trimmed by 0 bases and J by 7 bases, 8 bases remained unmatched. The CDR3 runs to 15 residues. Germline CDR1 reads GTSNPN; CDR2 reads SVGIG (reference sequence). The CDR3 reads CAWSVKGGRSNEQFF. The CDR3 DNA sequence: TGTGCCTGGAGTGTCAAGGGCGGGAGGAGTAATGAGCAGTTCTTC.

The chain carries TRBV13 and TRBJ2-3; D is uncertain. V gave up 5 bases and J gave up 1 base, with 16 bases separating them. This CDR3 spans 16 amino acids. Germline values: CDR1 PRHDT, CDR2 FYEKMQ (reference sequence). The CDR3 nucleotides are TGTGCCAGCAGCCTCCCGGATGAGCGAGGCACAGATACGCAGTATTTT. Amino acid sequence: CASSLPDERGTDTQYF.

This chain links TRBV28 with TRBJ1-2, with TRBD1 matching over 7 bases. V trimming: 5 bases; J trimming: 0 bases; junction bases outside the gene matches: 6. The CDR3 extends over 15 amino acids. Germline V gene lookup returns CDR1 MDHEN and CDR2 SYDVKM. The CDR3 protein is CASSPGQKSNYGYTF. The CDR3 region has the DNA TGTGCCAGCAGTCCGGGACAGAAATCTAACTATGGCTACACCTTC.

V and J are TRBV4-3 and TRBJ2-7; TRBD1 matches at 11 bases. The CDR3 length is 12 residues. V shed 8 bases and J 8 bases; nucleotides not matched to a gene: 5. Germline CDR1 LGHNA, CDR2 YSLEER. The CDR3 is CASGDRGLKQYF. The CDR3 DNA reads as TGCGCCAGCGGGGACAGGGGGTTAAAGCAGTACTTC.

The J gene is TRBJ1-2, the V gene TRBV19, with D possibly being TRBD1 (6 bases). The CDR3 totals 14 residues. The V gene's germline CDR1 is LNHDA and CDR2 SQIVND (reference sequence). V shed 8 bases and J shed 4 bases, with 17 bases lying between them. The CDR3 DNA is TGTGCCAGTTCACCCCAAAGGACAGTCTATGGCTACACCTTC. Encoded protein: CASSPQRTVYGYTF.

V gene TRBV6-2 or TRBV6-3 combines with J gene TRBJ1-2; 7 bases are shared with TRBD1. Germline V gene data show CDR1 as MNHEY and CDR2 as SVGEGT. V gave up 6 bases and J gave up 4 bases; unmatched junction bases: 5. The CDR3 consists of 13 residues. The CDR3 nucleotides read TGTGCCAGCAGCCTAGGACAGGCCTATGGCTACACCTTC. Its translation is CASSLGQAYGYTF.

This chain uses TRBV24-1 with TRBJ2-2; D is perhaps TRBD2 (5 bases). The CDR3 sequence is 14 residues long. The V and J ends lost 5 bases and 7 bases respectively, with 13 bases between them. Per the germline V gene, CDR1 is KGHDR and CDR2 is SFDVKD. The CDR3 DNA reads TGTGCCACCAGTGTGAGGGTAGGGAACGGGGAGCTGTTTTTT. Encoded protein: CATSVRVGNGELFF.

The rearrangement links TRBV4-3 to TRBJ1-1; maybe TRBD1 (5 bases). Trimming cost V 1 base and J 4 bases, with 16 bases left between them. CDR1 is LGHNA and CDR2 is YSLEER in the germline V gene. The CDR3 runs 16 residues. The CDR3 reads CASSQGFATVSTEAFF. As DNA, the CDR3 is TGCGCCAGCAGCCAAGGGTTCGCGACAGTAAGCACTGAAGCTTTCTTT.

This chain connects TRBV19 to TRBJ1-5; maybe TRBD1 (5 bases). Germline-derived CDR1 and CDR2 are LNHDA and SQIVND (reference sequence). Between the trimmed V and J ends, which lost 1 base and 7 bases, there was a span of 20 bases. The CDR3 is 17 residues long. The CDR3 spells CASSIVGSRQLRQPQHF. DNA of the CDR3: TGTGCCAGTAGTATAGTCGGGTCCCGACAGCTACGACAGCCCCAGCATTTT.

CDR3 DNA sequence: TGTGCCAGCAGCCAAGGTACAGGGACGTACGAGCAGTACTTC. It is translated as CASSQGTGTYEQYF. The V and J genes are TRBV3-1 (or the pseudogene TRBV3-2) and TRBJ2-7, with a tentative D call TRBD1 (6 bases). Germline CDR1 reads LGHDT; CDR2 reads YNNKEL (reference sequence). Trimming stripped 1 base from V and 4 bases from J, with 11 bases between. CDR3 length equals 14 residues.

This clone appeared once. The chain combines TRBV23-1 with TRBJ2-4, with D perhaps TRBD1 (5 bases). TRBV23-1 is labeled an ORF, and its function is uncertain. V was clipped by 0 bases and J by 1 base, with 13 bases between them. The CDR3 totals 17 residues. As DNA, the CDR3 is TGCGCCAGCAGTCAATCGTTCCCAGGGAAGGCCAAAAACATTCAGTACTTC. Translated, it gives CASSQSFPGKAKNIQYF.

This clone was counted once. CDR3 sequence: CASSSGQGSAHGDTQYF. The CDR3 bases are TGTGCCAGCAGTTCCGGACAGGGGTCAGCGCATGGAGATACGCAGTATTTT. The V call is TRBV6-2 or TRBV6-3, the J call TRBJ2-3; TRBD1 matches 9 bases. CDR3 length: 17 amino acids. Looked up from germline, CDR1 is MNHEY and CDR2 is SVGEGT. The ends lost 4 bases at V and 5 bases at J; junction bases unmatched: 13.

The chain employs TRBV5-6 and TRBJ1-6; TRBD1 might be the D (6 bases). CDR1 and CDR2 (germline): SGHDT, YYEEEE. Trimming left V 0 bases short and J 6 bases short, with 13 bases between. This CDR3 has 16 residues. CDR3 in amino acids: CASSLADQGRNSPLHF. The CDR3 DNA follows: TGTGCCAGCAGCTTGGCCGATCAGGGGCGTAATTCACCCCTCCACTTT.

This clone was detected only a few times. The V and J genes are TRBV2 and TRBJ2-1; 8 bases agree with TRBD2. V gave up 6 bases and J gave up 5 bases; unmatched junction bases: 9. The CDR3 runs 15 residues. Germline V gene lookup returns CDR1 SNHLY and CDR2 FYNNEI. CDR3 sequence (DNA): TGTGCCAGCAGGCCTCGGGGGGGGATCGACAATGAGCAGTTCTTC. Translated: CASRPRGGIDNEQFF.

This chain links TRBV4-2 with TRBJ2-1; D is uncertain. The CDR3 runs 12 residues. Germline loops: CDR1 LGHNA, CDR2 YNFKEQ. Trimming pared 1 base from V and 7 bases from J, leaving 5 bases between. The CDR3 nucleotides read TGTGCCAGCAGCCAAGTTCGTAATGAGCAGTTCTTC. Its protein product is CASSQVRNEQFF.

The chain links TRBV24-1 to TRBJ2-2; 9 bases are shared with TRBD1. CDR3 size: 16 residues. Germline CDR1 and CDR2: KGHDR and SFDVKD. J lost 3 bases, V lost 3 bases, and 4 bases had no gene match. CDR3 sequence reads: CATSDGGQGHTGELFF. DNA of the CDR3: TGTGCCACCAGTGATGGGGGACAGGGCCACACCGGGGAGCTGTTTTTT.

The V call is TRBV7-9, the J call TRBJ1-1; D is unclear. The V end was cut by 5 bases, the J end by 1 base, with 17 bases between. Germline V gene sequence: CDR1 SEHNR, CDR2 FQNEAQ (reference sequence). This CDR3 is built from 16 residues. CDR3 protein: CASSAWTAGKNTEAFF. The CDR3 DNA sequence: TGTGCCAGCAGCGCCTGGACGGCGGGGAAGAACACTGAAGCTTTCTTT.

The chain links TRBV14 to TRBJ2-5, with a weak D call TRBD1 (6 bases). The V end lost 2 bases, the J end lost 5 bases, and 12 bases lay between the germline ends. Per germline, CDR1 SGHDN and CDR2 FVKESK. This CDR3 contains 14 residues. CDR3 loop: CASSQQGNRETQYF. The CDR3, as DNA: TGTGCCAGCAGCCAACAGGGGAATAGGGAGACCCAGTACTTC.

This sequence joins TRBV5-5 and TRBJ1-2; no reliable D call. With 1 base removed from V and 0 bases from J, the gap between germline ends came to 4 bases. CDR3 size: 13 residues. From germline, CDR1 is SGHKS and CDR2 YYEKEE (reference sequence). CDR3 amino acids: CASSLRTNYGYTF. The CDR3 DNA reads as TGTGCCAGCAGCTTGCGTACTAACTATGGCTACACCTTC.

The chain couples TRBV19 to TRBJ1-1; D remains unclear. CDR3 size: 15 residues. V was shortened by 5 bases and J by 0 bases, with 13 bases between the two germline ends. The V gene's germline CDR1 is LNHDA and CDR2 SQIVND (reference sequence). CDR3 in amino acids: CASSPPGVMNTEAFF. The DNA for the CDR3 is TGTGCCAGTAGTCCACCGGGAGTTATGAACACTGAAGCTTTCTTT.

The genes are TRBV3-1 (or the pseudogene TRBV3-2) and TRBJ1-1, with D maybe TRBD1 (6 bases). From germline, CDR1 is LGHDT and CDR2 YNNKEL (reference sequence). The CDR3 has 16 residues. V shed 4 bases and J shed 5 bases, with 20 bases lying between them. The CDR3 DNA is TGTGCCAGCAGCCCGCTTCACGGGGGGCGCGGGACTGAAGCTTTCTTT. Translated, it gives CASSPLHGGRGTEAFF.